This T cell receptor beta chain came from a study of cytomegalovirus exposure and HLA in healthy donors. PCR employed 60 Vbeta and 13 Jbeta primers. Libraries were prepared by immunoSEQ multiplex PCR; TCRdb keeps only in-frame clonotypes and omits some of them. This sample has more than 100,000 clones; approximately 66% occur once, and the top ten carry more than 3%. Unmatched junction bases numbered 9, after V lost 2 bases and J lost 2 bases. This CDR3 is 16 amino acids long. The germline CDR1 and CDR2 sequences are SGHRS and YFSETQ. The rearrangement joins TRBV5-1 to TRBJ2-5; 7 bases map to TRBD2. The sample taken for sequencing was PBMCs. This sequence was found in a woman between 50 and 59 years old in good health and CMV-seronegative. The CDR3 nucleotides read TGCGCCAGCAGCTTATCTGGACTAGTGGGACAAGAGACCCAGTACTTC. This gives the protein CASSLSGLVGQETQYF.